The entry below describes one T cell receptor beta chain. The target antigen is unknown. These data originate in a study of T cell repertoires in cytomegalovirus infection. Study-level information: Selection of CMV epitopes for the study included recently identified HLA-C-restricted and well-studied HLA-B-restricted ones. Based on public TCR beta signatures, there were indications of CMV infection and of a matching HLA type.

TCRdb independently ran MiXCR on the reads; one entry per CDR3 protein. The sample shows approximately 1,000,000 distinct CDR3 sequences, roughly 30% of them seen only once. This receptor was obtained from a human donor in good health (CMV status not recorded). Some clones in this sample may be carry-over from other donors' samples. Here the sequenced sample was cultured CD8+ T cells from PBMCs, taken from culture after CMV antigen stimulation.

CDR3 sequence reads: CASSDRGRLEQYV. CDR3 DNA sequence: TGCGCCAGCAGTGATAGGGGCCGCCTCGAGCAGTACGTC. The chain joins TRBV10-2 to TRBJ2-7; possible D gene TRBD1, 5 bases. CDR3 length equals 13 residues. Germline loops: CDR1 WSHSY, CDR2 SAAADI. V shed 3 bases and J shed 6 bases, with 12 bases lying between them.